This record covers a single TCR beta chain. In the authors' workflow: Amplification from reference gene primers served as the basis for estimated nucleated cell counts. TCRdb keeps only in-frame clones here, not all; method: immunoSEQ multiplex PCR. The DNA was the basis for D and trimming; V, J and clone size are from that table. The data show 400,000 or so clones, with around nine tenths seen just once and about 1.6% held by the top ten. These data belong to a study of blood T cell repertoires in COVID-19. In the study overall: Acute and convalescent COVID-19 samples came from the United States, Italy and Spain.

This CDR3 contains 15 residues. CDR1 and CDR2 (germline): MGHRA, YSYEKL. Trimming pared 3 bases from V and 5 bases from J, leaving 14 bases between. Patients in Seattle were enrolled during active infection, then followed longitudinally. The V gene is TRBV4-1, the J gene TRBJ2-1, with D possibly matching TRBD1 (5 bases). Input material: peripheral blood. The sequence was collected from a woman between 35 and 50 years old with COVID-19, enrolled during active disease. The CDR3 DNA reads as TGCGCCAGCAGCCACCCGACCCACAGGAACAATGAGCAGTTCTTC. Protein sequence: CASSHPTHRNNEQFF.